This TCR beta chain was sequenced for a study of OX40 agonist ivuxolimab in advanced cancers. Overall study: Patients assigned to dose escalation were diagnosed with hepatocellular carcinoma, melanoma, renal cell or head and neck cancer.

Generated by immunoSEQ multiplex PCR, the TCRdb table keeps only in-frame clones and is missing some. The profile shows 80,000 to 100,000 clones, approximately 91% of them singletons. V was pared by 4 bases and J by 6 bases, with 19 bases between. Germline V gene data show CDR1 as LGHNA and CDR2 as YSLEER. The CDR3 spans 16 residues. General observations from the study: Among expanded peripheral T cells, antigen specificity went undetermined. Low normalized clonal expansion also occurred in some nonresponding patients. At doses 0.1 to 3.0 mg/kg, CD4+ and CD8+ clones expanded.

A word on this clone: Its antigen is not identified.

The specimen was CD4+ or CD8+ T cells sorted from blood, collected in a trial of the OX40 agonist ivuxolimab. The rearrangement links TRBV4-3 to TRBJ2-4; D is tentatively TRBD1 or TRBD2 (6 bases each). The clonotype was recovered from an adult with an advanced solid tumor such as melanoma, head and neck, liver or kidney cancer. CDR3 sequence (DNA): TGCGCCAGCAGCCTCCGACTAGGTGGAGGGGGAAACATTCAGTACTTC. Translating gives CASSLRLGGGGNIQYF.